These 18 T cell receptor beta chains share one sample of origin, sequenced in a study of T cell responses to AZD1222 COVID-19 vaccine. Sequenced by immunoSEQ multiplex PCR; TCRdb stores in-frame clones only, minus some. The top ten clones hold approximately 17% of a sample with 150,000 to 170,000 clones, about 88% of them seen once. The input for sequencing was peripheral blood, taken on day 0 of AZD1222 vaccination. These receptors were taken from an adult in good health.

The V gene is TRBV10-2, the J gene TRBJ1-1; no firm D call. The CDR3 has 12 amino acids. Germline-derived CDR1 and CDR2 are WSHSY and SAAADI. The V end lost 2 bases, the J end lost 4 bases, and 5 bases lay between the germline ends. CDR3 DNA sequence: TGCGCCAGCAGTGAGGGGTTCACTGAAGCTTTCTTT. Amino acids: CASSEGFTEAFF.

This clone was seen just once. Other DNA sequences in this sample translate to the same CDR3. The chain employs TRBV27 and TRBJ2-7; D is unresolved. V was clipped by 6 bases and J by 4 bases, with 7 bases between them. There are 11 residues in the CDR3. Germline V CDR1 and CDR2: MNHEY, SMNVEV (reference sequence). The CDR3 here is CASRRGYEQYF. For the CDR3, the DNA is TGTGCCAGCAGACGTGGATACGAGCAGTACTTC.

This chain connects TRBV5-4 to TRBJ1-5, with D perhaps TRBD1 (5 bases). The CDR3 runs 14 residues. V was pared by 0 bases and J by 3 bases, with 7 bases between. Germline CDR1 is SGHNT and CDR2 is YYREEE (reference sequence). CDR3 nucleotide sequence: TGTGCCAGCAGCTTGGCAGGGTCCAATCAGCCCCAGCATTTT. Translated: CASSLAGSNQPQHF.

This clone turned up a few times. CDR3 protein: CASSVGRNTIYF. For the CDR3, the DNA is TGTGCCAGCAGTGTTGGGAGAAACACCATATATTTT. The chain links TRBV2 to TRBJ1-3; D is ambiguous. Trimming removed 4 bases at V and 5 bases at J, with 6 bases between. The CDR3 runs 12 residues. The germline V gene encodes CDR1 SNHLY and CDR2 FYNNEI. Full variable domain (remainder filled in from reference TRBV2 and TRBJ1-3): EPEVTQTPSHQVTQMGQEVILRCVPISNHLYFYWYRQILGQKVEFLVSFYNNEISEKSEIFDDQFSVERPDGSNFTLKIRSTKLEDSAMYFCASSVGRNTIYFGEGSWLTVV.

The sample holds a few counts of this clone. The genes are TRBV7-3 and TRBJ2-7; 8 nucleotides align to TRBD2. With 0 bases clipped from V and 7 bases from J, the junction kept 2 bases outside the gene matches. The germline V gene has CDR1 SGHTA and CDR2 FQGTGA. The CDR3 is made up of 13 amino acids. In DNA form, the CDR3 reads TGTGCCAGCAGCTTAACCCCGGGAGGGGAGCAGTACTTC. It codes for CASSLTPGGEQYF.

The rearrangement joins TRBV30 to TRBJ2-1; 7 bases are shared with TRBD1. CDR1 is GTSNPN and CDR2 is SVGIG in the germline V gene (reference sequence). The CDR3 spans 17 residues. Unmatched junction bases numbered 18, after V lost 1 base and J lost 9 bases. The CDR3 sequence is CAWSGKEDRRWDGEQFF. CDR3 nucleotides: TGTGCCTGGAGTGGAAAGGAGGACAGGCGATGGGACGGTGAGCAGTTCTTC.

V usage is TRBV10-3 and J usage is TRBJ1-1; D uncertain. CDR3 length: 13 residues. The V end lost 6 bases, the J end lost 1 base, and 9 bases lay between the germline ends. Per the germline V gene, CDR1 is ENHRY and CDR2 is SYGVKD. CDR3 loop: CAIRVDGNTEAFF. CDR3 in DNA: TGTGCCATCAGGGTAGATGGGAACACTGAAGCTTTCTTT.

J is TRBJ1-1 and V is TRBV27; 8 nucleotides match TRBD1. The CDR3 is 15 residues long. Germline-derived CDR1 and CDR2 are MNHEY and SMNVEV (reference sequence). V shed 6 bases and J 3 bases; nucleotides not matched to a gene: 9. The CDR3 region has the DNA TGTGCCAGCAGCCCGGGACAGGCCCATGACACTGAAGCTTTCTTT. Amino acid sequence: CASSPGQAHDTEAFF.

The V call is TRBV28, the J call TRBJ2-1; weak D call: TRBD1 (6 bases). The CDR3 runs 19 residues. V shed 7 bases and J shed 0 bases, with 25 bases lying between them. Germline CDR1 is MDHEN and CDR2 is SYDVKM. The CDR3 sequence: CASIGGSSAPPISYNEQFF. The CDR3 nucleotides are TGTGCCAGCATTGGGGGCTCGTCCGCACCACCTATCTCCTACAATGAGCAGTTCTTC.

The CDR3 sequence is CATGGGGDNEQFF. CDR3 sequence (DNA): TGTGCCACCGGAGGAGGGGGGGACAATGAGCAGTTCTTC. V and J are TRBV10-3 and TRBJ2-1, with a tentative D call TRBD2 (7 bases). The V gene lost 10 bases and the J gene lost 5 bases, with 15 bases spanning the gap. The germline CDR1 and CDR2 sequences are ENHRY and SYGVKD. The CDR3 totals 13 residues.

This chain connects TRBV30 to TRBJ1-4; D is unclear. Trimming pared 1 base from V and 5 bases from J, leaving 5 bases between. Looked up from germline, CDR1 is GTSNPN and CDR2 is SVGIG (reference sequence). The CDR3 loop spans 12 amino acids. CDR3 residues: CAWSEQNEKLFF. The CDR3 DNA is TGTGCCTGGAGTGAACAGAATGAAAAACTGTTTTTT.

The V call is TRBV2, the J call TRBJ1-5; 8 bases match TRBD1. With V trimmed by 7 bases and J by 6 bases, 11 bases remained unmatched. The CDR3 length is 15 residues. Germline V gives CDR1 SNHLY, CDR2 FYNNEI. The CDR3 DNA reads as TGTGCCAGCACCTTCCTCGACAGGGGAAGTCAGCCCCAGCATTTT. It encodes CASTFLDRGSQPQHF.

The rearrangement joins TRBV6-5 to TRBJ1-5; D is perhaps TRBD1 (6 bases). CDR3 size: 15 residues. CDR1 and CDR2 from the germline V gene are MNHEY and SVGAGI. V dropped 0 bases and J dropped 3 bases, with 9 bases sitting between them. The CDR3, as DNA: TGTGCCAGCAGTTACTCTGGACAGTCCAATCAGCCCCAGCATTTT. Amino acid sequence: CASSYSGQSNQPQHF.

The chain employs TRBV5-1 and TRBJ1-1; 7 nucleotides align to TRBD1. Trimming at V came to 0 bases and at J to 5 bases, leaving 7 bases not matched to a gene. The CDR3 runs to 15 residues. Germline values: CDR1 SGHRS, CDR2 YFSETQ. The CDR3, as DNA: TGCGCCAGCAGCTTGGAAGGGGGCGCGGGAACTGAAGCTTTCTTT. Encoded protein: CASSLEGGAGTEAFF.

The V gene is TRBV19, the J gene TRBJ1-1, with D possibly matching TRBD1 (6 bases). The germline V gene encodes CDR1 LNHDA and CDR2 SQIVND (reference sequence). Trimming took 10 bases from V and 6 from J, leaving 21 bases between them. CDR3 size: 14 residues. The CDR3 DNA reads TGTGCCACCCAAAACACGCAGGGGAGTCCTGAAGCTTTCTTT. Its translation: CATQNTQGSPEAFF. The complete variable domain, with remaining parts taken from reference TRBV19 and TRBJ1-1, reads DGGITQSPKYLFRKEGQNVTLSCEQNLNHDAMYWYRQDPGQGLRLIYYSQIVNDFQKGDIAEGYSVSREKKESFPLTVTSAQKNPTAFYLCATQNTQGSPEAFFGQGTRLTVV.

The CDR3 region is CASSEPPGRVGYTF. CDR3 in DNA: TGCGCCAGCAGTGAGCCCCCAGGGCGAGTTGGCTACACCTTC. The chain couples TRBV10-2 to TRBJ1-2; tentatively, D is TRBD1 (5 bases). Germline V gene sequence: CDR1 WSHSY, CDR2 SAAADI. With 2 bases removed from V and 7 bases from J, the gap between germline ends came to 14 bases. This CDR3 is built from 14 residues.

The V and J genes are TRBV9 and TRBJ1-2; 11 bases are a match to TRBD1. CDR1 is SGDLS, CDR2 YYNGEE, per germline. V lost 4 bases to trimming and J lost 6 bases; unmatched junction nucleotides: 8. CDR3 length: 15 amino acids. The CDR3 coding sequence is TGTGCCAGCAGCCTGCGGACAGGGGGCGCGGATGGCTACACCTTC. This sequence encodes CASSLRTGGADGYTF.

The chain carries TRBV7-8 and TRBJ2-5, with a weak D call TRBD1 (6 bases). CDR1 and CDR2 from the germline V gene are SGHVS and FQNEAQ. Trimming stripped 11 bases from V and 3 bases from J, with 10 bases between. This CDR3 comprises 11 residues. In DNA form, the CDR3 reads TGTGCCGGACAGAAGGAAGAGACCCAGTACTTC. Amino acid sequence: CAGQKEETQYF.